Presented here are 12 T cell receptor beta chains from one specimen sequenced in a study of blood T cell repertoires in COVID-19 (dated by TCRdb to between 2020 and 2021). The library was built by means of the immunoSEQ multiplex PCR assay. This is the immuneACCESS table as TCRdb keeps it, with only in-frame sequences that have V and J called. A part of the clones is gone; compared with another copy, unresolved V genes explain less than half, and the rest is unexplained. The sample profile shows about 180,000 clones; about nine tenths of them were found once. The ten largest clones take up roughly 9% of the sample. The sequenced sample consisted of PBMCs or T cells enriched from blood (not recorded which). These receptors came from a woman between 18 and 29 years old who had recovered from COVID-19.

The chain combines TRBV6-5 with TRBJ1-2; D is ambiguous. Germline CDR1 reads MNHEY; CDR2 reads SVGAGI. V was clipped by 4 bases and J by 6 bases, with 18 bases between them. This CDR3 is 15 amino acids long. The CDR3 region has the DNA TGTGCCAGCAGTTTCTTCGGACCTCCCGGGAATGGCTACACCTTC. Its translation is CASSFFGPPGNGYTF.

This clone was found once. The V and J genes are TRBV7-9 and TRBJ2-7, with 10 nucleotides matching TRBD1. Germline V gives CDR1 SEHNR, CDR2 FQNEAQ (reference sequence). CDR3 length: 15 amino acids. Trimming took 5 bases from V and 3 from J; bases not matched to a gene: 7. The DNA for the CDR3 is TGTGCCAGCAGCCCGACGGGACAGGGGAACTACGAGCAGTACTTC. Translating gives CASSPTGQGNYEQYF. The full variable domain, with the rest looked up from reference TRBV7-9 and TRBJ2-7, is DTGVSQNPRHKITKRGQNVTFRCDPISEHNRLYWYRQTLGQGPEFLTYFQNEAQLEKSRLLSDRFSAERPKGSFSTLEIQRTEQGDSAMYLCASSPTGQGNYEQYFGPGTRLTVT.

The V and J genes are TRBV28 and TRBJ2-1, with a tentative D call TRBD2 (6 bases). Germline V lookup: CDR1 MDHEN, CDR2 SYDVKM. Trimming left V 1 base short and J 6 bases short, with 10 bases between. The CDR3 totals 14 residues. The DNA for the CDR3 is TGTGCCAGCAGTTTATCGACAGCGGGCAATGAGCAGTTCTTC. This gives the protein CASSLSTAGNEQFF. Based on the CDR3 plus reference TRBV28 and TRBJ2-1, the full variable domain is DVKVTQSSRYLVKRTGEKVFLECVQDMDHENMFWYRQDPGLGLRLIYFSYDVKMKEKGDIPEGYSVSREKKERFSLILESASTNQTSMYLCASSLSTAGNEQFFGPGTRLTVL.

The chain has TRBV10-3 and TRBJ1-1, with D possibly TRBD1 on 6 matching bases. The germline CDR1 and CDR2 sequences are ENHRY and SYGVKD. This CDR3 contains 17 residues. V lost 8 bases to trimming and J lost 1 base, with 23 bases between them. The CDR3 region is CAIRKNRDTETNTEAFF. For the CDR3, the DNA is TGTGCCATCCGTAAGAACCGGGACACCGAAACGAACACTGAAGCTTTCTTT.

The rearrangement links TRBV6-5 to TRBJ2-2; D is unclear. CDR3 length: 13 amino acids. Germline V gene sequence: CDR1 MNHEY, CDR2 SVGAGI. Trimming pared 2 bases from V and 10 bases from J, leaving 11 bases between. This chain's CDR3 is CASSYEKPVELFF. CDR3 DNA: TGTGCCAGCAGTTACGAGAAACCGGTGGAGCTGTTTTTT.

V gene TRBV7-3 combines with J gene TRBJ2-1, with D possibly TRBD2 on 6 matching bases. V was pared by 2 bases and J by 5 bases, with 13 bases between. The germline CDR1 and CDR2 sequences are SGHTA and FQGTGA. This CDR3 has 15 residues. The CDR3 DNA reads TGTGCCAGCAGCTTACGCCTACCGGGGGACAATGAGCAGTTCTTC. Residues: CASSLRLPGDNEQFF.

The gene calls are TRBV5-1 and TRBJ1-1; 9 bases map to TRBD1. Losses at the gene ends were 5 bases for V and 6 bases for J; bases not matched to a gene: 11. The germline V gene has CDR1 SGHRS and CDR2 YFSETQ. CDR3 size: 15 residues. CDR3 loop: CASREENRGRSEAFF. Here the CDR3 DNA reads TGCGCCAGCAGAGAAGAAAACAGGGGGCGATCTGAAGCTTTCTTT.

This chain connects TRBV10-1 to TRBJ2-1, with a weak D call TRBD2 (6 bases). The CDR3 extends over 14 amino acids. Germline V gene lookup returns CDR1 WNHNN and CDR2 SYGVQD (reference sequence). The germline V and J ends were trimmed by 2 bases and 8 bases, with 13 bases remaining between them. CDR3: CASSEAAPGDEQFF. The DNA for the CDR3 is TGCGCCAGCAGTGAGGCGGCACCGGGGGATGAGCAGTTCTTC.

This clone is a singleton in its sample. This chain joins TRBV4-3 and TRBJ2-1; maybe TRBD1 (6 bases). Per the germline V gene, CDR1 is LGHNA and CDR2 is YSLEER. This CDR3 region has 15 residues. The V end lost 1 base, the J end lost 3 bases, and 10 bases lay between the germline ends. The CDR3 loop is CASSQVAGDYNEQFF. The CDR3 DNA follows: TGCGCCAGCAGCCAAGTCGCAGGGGACTACAATGAGCAGTTCTTC.

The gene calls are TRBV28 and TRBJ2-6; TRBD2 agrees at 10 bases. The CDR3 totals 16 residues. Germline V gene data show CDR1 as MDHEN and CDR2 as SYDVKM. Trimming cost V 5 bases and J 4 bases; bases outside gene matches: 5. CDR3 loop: CASSPAGGEGANVLTF. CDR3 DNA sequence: TGTGCCAGCAGTCCAGCGGGAGGGGAAGGGGCCAACGTCCTGACTTTC.

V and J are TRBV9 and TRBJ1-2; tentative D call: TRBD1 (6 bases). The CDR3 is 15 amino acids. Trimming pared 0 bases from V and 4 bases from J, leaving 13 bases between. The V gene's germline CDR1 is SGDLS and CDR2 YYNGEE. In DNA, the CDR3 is TGTGCCAGCAGCGTAGGAGAGGCAGGGGCCTATGGCTACACCTTC. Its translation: CASSVGEAGAYGYTF. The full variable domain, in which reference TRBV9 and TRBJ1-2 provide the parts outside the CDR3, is DSGVTQTPKHLITATGQRVTLRCSPRSGDLSVYWYQQSLDQGLQFLIQYYNGEERAKGNILERFSAQQFPDLHSELNLSSLELGDSALYFCASSVGEAGAYGYTFGSGTRLTVV.

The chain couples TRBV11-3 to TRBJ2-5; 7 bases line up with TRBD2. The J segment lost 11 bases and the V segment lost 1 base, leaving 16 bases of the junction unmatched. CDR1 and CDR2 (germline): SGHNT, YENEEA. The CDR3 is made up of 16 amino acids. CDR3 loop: CASSLAVTSPYYRQYF. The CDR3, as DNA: TGTGCCAGCAGCTTAGCTGTGACTAGCCCCTACTACCGGCAGTACTTC.